This T cell receptor (beta chain) stems from a study of T cell responses to AZD1222 COVID-19 vaccine. This CDR3 region has 12 residues. Trimming took 5 bases from V and 7 from J; bases not matched to a gene: 2. Germline V gives CDR1 SEHNR, CDR2 FQNEAQ (reference sequence). Libraries were prepared by immunoSEQ multiplex PCR; TCRdb keeps only in-frame clonotypes and omits some of them. Here the sample spans roughly 120,000 clones, 88% being singletons. This rearrangement joins TRBV7-9 to TRBJ1-5; 7 bases match TRBD1. The sequence was collected from an adult in good health. The specimen was peripheral blood, collected on day 0 of MenACWY control vaccination. The DNA of the CDR3 is TGTGCCAGCAGCCGAGGGGGCCAGCCCCAGCATTTT. The encoded protein is CASSRGGQPQHF.